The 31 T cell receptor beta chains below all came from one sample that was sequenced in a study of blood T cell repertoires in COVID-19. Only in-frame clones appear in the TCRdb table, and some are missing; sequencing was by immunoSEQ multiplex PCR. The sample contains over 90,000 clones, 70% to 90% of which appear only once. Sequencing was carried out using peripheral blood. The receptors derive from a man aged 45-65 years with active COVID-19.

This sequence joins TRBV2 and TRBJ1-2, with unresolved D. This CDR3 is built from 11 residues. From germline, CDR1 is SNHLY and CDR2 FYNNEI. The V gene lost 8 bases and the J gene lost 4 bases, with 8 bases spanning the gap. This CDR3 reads CASGEGYGYTF. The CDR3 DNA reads TGTGCCAGCGGGGAGGGCTATGGCTACACCTTC.

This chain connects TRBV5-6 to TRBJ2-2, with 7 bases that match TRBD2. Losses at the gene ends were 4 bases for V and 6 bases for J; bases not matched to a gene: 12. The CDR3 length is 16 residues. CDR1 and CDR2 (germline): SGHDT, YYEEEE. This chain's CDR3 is CASSAGLNYEAGELFF. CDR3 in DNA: TGTGCCAGCAGCGCGGGACTAAATTATGAGGCCGGGGAGCTGTTTTTT.

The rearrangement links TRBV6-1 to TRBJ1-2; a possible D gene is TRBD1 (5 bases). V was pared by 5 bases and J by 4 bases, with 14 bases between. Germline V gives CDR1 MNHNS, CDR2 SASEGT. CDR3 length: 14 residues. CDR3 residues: CASSLQGNGYGYTF. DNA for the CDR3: TGTGCCAGCAGTCTTCAGGGAAATGGCTATGGCTACACCTTC.

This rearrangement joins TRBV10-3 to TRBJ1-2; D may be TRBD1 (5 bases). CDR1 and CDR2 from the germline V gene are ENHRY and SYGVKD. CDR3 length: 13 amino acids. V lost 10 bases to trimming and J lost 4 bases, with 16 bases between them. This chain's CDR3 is CATQEAGLYGYTF. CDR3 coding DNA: TGTGCCACCCAAGAGGCAGGGCTCTATGGCTACACCTTC.

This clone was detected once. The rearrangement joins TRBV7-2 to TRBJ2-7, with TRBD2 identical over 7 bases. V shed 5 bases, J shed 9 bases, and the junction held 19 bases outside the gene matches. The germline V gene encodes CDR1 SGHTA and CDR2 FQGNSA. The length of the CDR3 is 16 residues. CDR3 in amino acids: CASSVSSGGILKGQYF. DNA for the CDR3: TGTGCCAGCAGCGTCTCTAGCGGCGGTATACTAAAGGGGCAGTACTTC. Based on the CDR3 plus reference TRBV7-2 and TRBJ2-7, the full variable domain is GAGVSQSPSNKVTEKGKDVELRCDPISGHTALYWYRQSLGQGLEFLIYFQGNSAPDKSGLPSDRFSAERTGGSVSTLTIQRTQQEDSAVYLCASSVSSGGILKGQYFGPGTRLTVT.

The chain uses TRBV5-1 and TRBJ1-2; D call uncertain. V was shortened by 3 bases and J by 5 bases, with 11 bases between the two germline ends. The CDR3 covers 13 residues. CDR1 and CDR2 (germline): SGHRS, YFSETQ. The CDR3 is CASSSETGYGYTF. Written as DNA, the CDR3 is TGCGCCAGCAGCTCAGAAACGGGGTATGGCTACACCTTC.

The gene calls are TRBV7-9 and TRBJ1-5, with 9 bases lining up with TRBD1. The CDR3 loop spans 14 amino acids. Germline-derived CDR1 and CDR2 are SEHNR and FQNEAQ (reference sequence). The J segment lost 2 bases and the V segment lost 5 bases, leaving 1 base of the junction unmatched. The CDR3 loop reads CASSRTGGNQPQHF. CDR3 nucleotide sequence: TGTGCCAGCAGCCGGACAGGGGGCAATCAGCCCCAGCATTTT.

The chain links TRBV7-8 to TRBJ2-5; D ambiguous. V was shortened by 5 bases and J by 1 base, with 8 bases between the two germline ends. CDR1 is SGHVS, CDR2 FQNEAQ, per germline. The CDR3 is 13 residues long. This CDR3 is CASSVLLQETQYF. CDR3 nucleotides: TGTGCCAGCAGCGTCCTTCTCCAAGAGACCCAGTACTTC.

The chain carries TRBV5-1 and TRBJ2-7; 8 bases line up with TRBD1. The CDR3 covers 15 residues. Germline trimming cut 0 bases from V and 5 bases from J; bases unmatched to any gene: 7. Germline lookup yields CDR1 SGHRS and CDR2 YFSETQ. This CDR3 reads CASSLARQGADEQYF. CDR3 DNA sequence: TGCGCCAGCAGCTTGGCCCGGCAGGGGGCAGACGAGCAGTACTTC.

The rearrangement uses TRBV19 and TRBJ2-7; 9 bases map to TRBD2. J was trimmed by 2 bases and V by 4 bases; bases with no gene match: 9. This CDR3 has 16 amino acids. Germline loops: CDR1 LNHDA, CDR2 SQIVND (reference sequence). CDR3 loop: CASSTRLAGGAYEQYF. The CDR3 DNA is TGTGCCAGTAGTACCCGACTTGCGGGGGGGGCCTACGAGCAGTACTTC.

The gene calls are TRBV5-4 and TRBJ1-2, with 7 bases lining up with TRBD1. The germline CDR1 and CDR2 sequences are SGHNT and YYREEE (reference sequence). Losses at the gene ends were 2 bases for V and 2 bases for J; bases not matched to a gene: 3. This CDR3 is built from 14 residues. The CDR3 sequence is CASSLGQENYGYTF. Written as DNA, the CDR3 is TGTGCCAGCAGCTTAGGACAGGAAAACTATGGCTACACCTTC.

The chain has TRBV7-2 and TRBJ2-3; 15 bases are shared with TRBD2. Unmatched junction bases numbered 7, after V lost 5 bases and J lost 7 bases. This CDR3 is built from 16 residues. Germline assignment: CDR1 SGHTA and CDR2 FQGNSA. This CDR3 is CASSLMGTSGGHTQYF. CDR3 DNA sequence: TGTGCCAGCAGCCTAATGGGGACTAGCGGGGGGCATACGCAGTATTTT.

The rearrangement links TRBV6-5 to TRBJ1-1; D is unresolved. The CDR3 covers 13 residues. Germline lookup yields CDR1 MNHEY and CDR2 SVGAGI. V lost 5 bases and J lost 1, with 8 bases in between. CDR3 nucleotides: TGTGCCAGCAGTCCCCGACAGAACACTGAAGCTTTCTTT. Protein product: CASSPRQNTEAFF.

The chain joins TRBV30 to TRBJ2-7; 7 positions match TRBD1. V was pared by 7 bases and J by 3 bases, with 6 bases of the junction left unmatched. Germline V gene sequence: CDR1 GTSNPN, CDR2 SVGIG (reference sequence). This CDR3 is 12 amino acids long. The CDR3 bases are TGTGCCTTGGCCGGACAGGACTACGAGCAGTACTTC. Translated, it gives CALAGQDYEQYF.

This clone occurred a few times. The CDR3 region is CASSSDRGGAGELFF. The CDR3, as DNA: TGCGCCAGCAGCTCGGACAGGGGAGGGGCCGGGGAGCTGTTTTTT. The chain carries TRBV5-1 and TRBJ2-2, with 9 bases lining up with TRBD1. Germline lookup yields CDR1 SGHRS and CDR2 YFSETQ. The CDR3 is 15 residues long. The junction had 6 bases not matched to a gene; V was cut back by 3 bases and J by 6 bases.

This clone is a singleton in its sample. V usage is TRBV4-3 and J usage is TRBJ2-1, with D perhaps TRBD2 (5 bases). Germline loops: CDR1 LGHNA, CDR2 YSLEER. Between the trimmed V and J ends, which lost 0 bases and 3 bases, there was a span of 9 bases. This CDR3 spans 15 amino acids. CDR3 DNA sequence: TGCGCCAGCAGCCAAGAATATCGGGACTACAATGAGCAGTTCTTC. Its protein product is CASSQEYRDYNEQFF.

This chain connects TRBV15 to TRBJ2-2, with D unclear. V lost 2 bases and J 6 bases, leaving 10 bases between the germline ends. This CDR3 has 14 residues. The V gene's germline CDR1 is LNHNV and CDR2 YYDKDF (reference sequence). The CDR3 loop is CATSRPFVSGELFF. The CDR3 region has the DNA TGTGCCACCAGCAGACCCTTTGTCTCCGGGGAGCTGTTTTTT.

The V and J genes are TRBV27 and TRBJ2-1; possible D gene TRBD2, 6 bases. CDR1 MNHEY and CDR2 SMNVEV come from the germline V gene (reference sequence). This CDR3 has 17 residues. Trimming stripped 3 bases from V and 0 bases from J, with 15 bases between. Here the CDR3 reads CASSFLAGRSSYNEQFF. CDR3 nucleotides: TGTGCCAGCAGTTTCCTTGCGGGGCGCAGCTCCTACAATGAGCAGTTCTTC.

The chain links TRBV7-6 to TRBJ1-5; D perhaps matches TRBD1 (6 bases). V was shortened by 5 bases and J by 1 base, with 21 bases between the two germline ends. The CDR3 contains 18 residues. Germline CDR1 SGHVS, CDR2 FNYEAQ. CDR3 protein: CASSAAVGTLLSNQPQHF. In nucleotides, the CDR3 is TGTGCCAGCAGCGCGGCGGTCGGGACACTTCTAAGCAATCAGCCCCAGCATTTT. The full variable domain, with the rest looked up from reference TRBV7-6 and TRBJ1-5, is GAGVSQSPRYKVTKRGQDVALRCDPISGHVSLYWYRQALGQGPEFLTYFNYEAQQDKSGLPNDRFSAERPEGSISTLTIQRTEQRDSAMYRCASSAAVGTLLSNQPQHFGDGTRLSIL.

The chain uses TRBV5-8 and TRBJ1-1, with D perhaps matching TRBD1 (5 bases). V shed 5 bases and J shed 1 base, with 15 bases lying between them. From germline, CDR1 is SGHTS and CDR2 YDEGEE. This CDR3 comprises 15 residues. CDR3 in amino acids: CASRYHGGANTEAFF. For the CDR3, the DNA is TGTGCCAGCAGATACCATGGCGGGGCGAACACTGAAGCTTTCTTT. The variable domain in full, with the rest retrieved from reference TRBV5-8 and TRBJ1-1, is EAGVTQSPTHLIKTRGQQATLRCSPISGHTSVYWYQQALGLGLQFLLWYDEGEERNRGNFPPRFSGRQFPNYSSELNVNALELEDSALYLCASRYHGGANTEAFFGQGTRLTVV.

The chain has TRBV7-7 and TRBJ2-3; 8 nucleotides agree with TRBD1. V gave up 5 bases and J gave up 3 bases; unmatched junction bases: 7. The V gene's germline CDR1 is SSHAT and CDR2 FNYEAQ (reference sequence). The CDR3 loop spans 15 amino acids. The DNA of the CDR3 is TGTGCCAGCAGCGTCGGGACAGGATGGACAGATACGCAGTATTTT. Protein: CASSVGTGWTDTQYF.

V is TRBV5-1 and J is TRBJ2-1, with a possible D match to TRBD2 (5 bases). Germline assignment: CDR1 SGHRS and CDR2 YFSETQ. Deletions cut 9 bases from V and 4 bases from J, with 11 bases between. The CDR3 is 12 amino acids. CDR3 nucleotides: TGCGCCACCGGGAATAATTACAATGAGCAGTTCTTC. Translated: CATGNNYNEQFF.

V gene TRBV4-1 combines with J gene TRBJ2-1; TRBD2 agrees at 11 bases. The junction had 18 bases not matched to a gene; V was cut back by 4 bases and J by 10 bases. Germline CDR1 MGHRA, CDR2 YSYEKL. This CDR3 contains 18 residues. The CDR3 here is CASSPFFPSGGLKVEQFF. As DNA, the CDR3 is TGCGCCAGCAGCCCCTTCTTTCCTAGCGGGGGGTTGAAAGTGGAGCAGTTCTTC.

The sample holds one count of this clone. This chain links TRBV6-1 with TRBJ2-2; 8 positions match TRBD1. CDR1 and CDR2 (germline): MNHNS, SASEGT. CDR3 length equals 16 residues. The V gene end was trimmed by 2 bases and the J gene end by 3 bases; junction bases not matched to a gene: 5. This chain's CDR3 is CASSERSTGDTGELFF. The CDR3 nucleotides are TGTGCCAGCAGTGAAAGGTCGACAGGGGACACCGGGGAGCTGTTTTTT.

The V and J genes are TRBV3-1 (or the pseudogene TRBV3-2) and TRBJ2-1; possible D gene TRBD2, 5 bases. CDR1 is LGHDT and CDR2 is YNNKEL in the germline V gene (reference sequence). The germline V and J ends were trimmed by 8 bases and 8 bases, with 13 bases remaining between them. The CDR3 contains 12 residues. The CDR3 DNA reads TGTGCCAGCGTTGGCCCCGGGGATGAGCAGTTCTTC. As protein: CASVGPGDEQFF.

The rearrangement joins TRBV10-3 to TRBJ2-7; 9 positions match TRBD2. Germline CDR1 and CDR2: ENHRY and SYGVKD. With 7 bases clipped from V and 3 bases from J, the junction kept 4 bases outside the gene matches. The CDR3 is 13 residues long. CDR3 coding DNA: TGTGCCATCAAGGGTAGCGGGGGCTACGAGCAGTACTTC. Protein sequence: CAIKGSGGYEQYF.

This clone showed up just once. The CDR3 here is CASSFQGAGEKLFF. CDR3 DNA sequence: TGTGCCAGCAGTTTTCAGGGGGCTGGTGAAAAACTGTTTTTT. V and J are TRBV27 and TRBJ1-4; 8 bases map to TRBD1. The CDR3 has 14 amino acids. After removal of 3 bases from V and 7 bases from J, the junction contained 4 bases not matched to a gene. Germline CDR1 and CDR2: MNHEY and SMNVEV (reference sequence). Using reference TRBV27 and TRBJ1-4 for the parts outside the CDR3, the full variable domain is EAQVTQNPRYLITVTGKKLTVTCSQNMNHEYMSWYRQDPGLGLRQIYYSMNVEVTDKGDVPEGYKVSRKEKRNFPLILESPSPNQTSLYFCASSFQGAGEKLFFGSGTQLSVL.

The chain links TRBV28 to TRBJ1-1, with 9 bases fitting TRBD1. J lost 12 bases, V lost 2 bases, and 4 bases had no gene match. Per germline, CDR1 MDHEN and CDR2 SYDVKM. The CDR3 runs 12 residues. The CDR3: CASSLGQGKTFF. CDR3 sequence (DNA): TGTGCCAGCAGTTTAGGACAGGGGAAGACTTTCTTT.

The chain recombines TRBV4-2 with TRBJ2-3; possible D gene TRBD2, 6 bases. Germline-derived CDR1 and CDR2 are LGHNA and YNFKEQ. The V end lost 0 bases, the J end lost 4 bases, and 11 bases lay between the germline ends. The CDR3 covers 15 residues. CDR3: CASSQEGGRADTQYF. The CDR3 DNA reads TGTGCCAGCAGCCAAGAGGGGGGACGGGCAGATACGCAGTATTTT.

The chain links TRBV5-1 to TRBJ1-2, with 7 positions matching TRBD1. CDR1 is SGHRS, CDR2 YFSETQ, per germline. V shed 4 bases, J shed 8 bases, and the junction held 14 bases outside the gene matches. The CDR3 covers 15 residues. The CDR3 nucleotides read TGCGCCAGCAGCATAGGACAGGCCCAAAAAGGGGGCTACACCTTC. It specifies CASSIGQAQKGGYTF. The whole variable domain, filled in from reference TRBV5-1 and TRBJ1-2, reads KAGVTQTPRYLIKTRGQQVTLSCSPISGHRSVSWYQQTPGQGLQFLFEYFSETQRNKGNFPGRFSGRQFSNSRSEMNVSTLELGDSALYLCASSIGQAQKGGYTFGSGTRLTVV.

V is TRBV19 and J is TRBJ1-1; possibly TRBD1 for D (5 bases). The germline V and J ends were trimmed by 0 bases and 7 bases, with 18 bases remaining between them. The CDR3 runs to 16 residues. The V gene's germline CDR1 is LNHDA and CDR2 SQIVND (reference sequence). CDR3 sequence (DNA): TGTGCCAGTAGTATAGATCCCGTTTCAGGGCGGCATGAAGCTTTCTTT. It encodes CASSIDPVSGRHEAFF.